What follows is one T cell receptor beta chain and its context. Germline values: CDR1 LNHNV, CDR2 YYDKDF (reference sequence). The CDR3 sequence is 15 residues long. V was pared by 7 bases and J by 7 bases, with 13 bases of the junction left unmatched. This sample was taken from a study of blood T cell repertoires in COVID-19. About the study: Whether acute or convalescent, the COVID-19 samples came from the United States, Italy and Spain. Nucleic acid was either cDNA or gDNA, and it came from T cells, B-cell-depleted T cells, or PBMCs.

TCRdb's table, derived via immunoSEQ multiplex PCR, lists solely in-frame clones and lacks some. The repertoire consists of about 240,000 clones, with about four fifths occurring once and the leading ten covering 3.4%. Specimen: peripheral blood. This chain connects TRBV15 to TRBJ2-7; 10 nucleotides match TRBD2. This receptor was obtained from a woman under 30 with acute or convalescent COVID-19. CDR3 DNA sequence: TGTGCCACCAACGCAACGGCTAGCGGGAGTTTTGAGCAGTACTTC. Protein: CATNATASGSFEQYF.